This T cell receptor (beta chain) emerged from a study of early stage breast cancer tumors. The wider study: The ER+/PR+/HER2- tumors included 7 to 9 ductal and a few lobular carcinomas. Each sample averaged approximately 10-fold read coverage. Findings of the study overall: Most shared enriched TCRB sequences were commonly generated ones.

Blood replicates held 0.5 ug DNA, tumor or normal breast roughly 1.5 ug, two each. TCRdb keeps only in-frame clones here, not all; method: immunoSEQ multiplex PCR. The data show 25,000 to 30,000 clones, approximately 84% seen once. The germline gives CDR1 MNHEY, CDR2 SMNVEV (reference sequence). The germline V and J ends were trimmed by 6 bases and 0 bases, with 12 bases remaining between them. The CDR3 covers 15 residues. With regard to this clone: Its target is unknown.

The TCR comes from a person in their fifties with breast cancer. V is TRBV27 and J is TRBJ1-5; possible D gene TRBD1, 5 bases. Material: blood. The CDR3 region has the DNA TGTGCCAGCAGATACAGGCGTTATAGCAATCAGCCCCAGCATTTT. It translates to CASRYRRYSNQPQHF.